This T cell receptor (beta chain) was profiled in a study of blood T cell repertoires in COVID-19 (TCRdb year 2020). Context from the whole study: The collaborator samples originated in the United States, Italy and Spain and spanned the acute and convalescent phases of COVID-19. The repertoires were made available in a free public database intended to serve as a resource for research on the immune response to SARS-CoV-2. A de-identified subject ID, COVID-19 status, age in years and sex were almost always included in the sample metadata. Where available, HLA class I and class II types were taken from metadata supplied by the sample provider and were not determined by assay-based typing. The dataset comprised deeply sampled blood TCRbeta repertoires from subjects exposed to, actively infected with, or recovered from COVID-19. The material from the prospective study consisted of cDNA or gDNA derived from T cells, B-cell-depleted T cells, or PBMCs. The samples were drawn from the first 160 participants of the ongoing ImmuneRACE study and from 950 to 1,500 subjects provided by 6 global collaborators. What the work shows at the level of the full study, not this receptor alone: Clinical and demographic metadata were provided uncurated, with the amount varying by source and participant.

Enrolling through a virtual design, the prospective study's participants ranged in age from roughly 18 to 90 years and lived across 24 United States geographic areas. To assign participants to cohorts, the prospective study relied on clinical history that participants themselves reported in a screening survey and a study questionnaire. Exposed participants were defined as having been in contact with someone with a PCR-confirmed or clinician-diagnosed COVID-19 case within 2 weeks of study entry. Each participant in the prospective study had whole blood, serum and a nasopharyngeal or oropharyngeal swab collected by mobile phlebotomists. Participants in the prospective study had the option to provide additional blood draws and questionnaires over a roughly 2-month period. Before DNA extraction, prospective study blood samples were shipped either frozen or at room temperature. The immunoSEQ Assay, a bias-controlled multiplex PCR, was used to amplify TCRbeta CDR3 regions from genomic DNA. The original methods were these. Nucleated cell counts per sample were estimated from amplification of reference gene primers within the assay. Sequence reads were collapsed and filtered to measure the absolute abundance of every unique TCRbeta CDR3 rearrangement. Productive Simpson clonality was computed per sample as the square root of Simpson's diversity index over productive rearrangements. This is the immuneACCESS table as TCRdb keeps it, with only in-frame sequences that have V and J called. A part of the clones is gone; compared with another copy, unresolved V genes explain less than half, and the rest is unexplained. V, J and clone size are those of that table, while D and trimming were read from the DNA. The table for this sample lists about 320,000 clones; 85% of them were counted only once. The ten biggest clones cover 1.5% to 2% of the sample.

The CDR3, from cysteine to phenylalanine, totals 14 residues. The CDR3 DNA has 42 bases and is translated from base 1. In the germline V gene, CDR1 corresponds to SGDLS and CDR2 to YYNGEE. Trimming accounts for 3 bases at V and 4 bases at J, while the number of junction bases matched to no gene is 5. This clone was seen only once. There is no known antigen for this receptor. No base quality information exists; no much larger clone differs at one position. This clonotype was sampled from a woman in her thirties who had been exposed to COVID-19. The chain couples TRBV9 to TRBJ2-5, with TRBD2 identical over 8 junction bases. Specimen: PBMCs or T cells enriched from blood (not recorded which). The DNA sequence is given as TGTGCCAGCAGCGCAGCGGGAGTTACAGAGACCCAGTACTTC. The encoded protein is CASSAAGVTETQYF.